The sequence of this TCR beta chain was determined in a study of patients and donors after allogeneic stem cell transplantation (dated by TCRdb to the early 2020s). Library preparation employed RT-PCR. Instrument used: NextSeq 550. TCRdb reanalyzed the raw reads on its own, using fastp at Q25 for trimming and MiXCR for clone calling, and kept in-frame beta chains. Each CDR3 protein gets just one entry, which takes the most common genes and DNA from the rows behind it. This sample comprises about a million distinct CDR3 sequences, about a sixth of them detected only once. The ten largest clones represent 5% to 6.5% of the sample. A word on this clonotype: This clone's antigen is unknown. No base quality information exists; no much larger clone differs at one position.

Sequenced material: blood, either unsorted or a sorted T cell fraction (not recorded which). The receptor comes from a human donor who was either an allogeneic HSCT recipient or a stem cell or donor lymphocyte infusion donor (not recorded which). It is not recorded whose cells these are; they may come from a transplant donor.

This receptor carries the CDR3 CASRGLGGPTNEKLFF. In nucleotides, the sequence is TGTGCCAGCAGGGGTCTAGGAGGACCAACTAATGAAAAACTGTTTTTT. The receptor chain draws on TRBV6-1 and TRBJ1-4; no D gene can be assigned with confidence. Trimming removed 6 bases from V and 0 bases from J, leaving 14 bases between the germline ends. From its cysteine to its phenylalanine, the CDR3 spans 16 amino acids. This entry keeps only the CDR3 DNA: 48 bases, framed from base 1. As encoded in the germline V gene, CDR1 is MNHNS while CDR2 is SASEGT.